These T cell receptor beta chains were read from a single sample in a study of shared clonotypes between healthy human individuals. Sequencing was performed with immunoSEQ multiplex PCR; in TCRdb, only in-frame clones are kept and a portion is missing. The sample contains 2 million to 2.5 million clones, approximately 96% of which appear only once. The sample taken for sequencing was naive CD4+ T cells sorted from blood. The receptors here all came from a young man in good health. The CDR3 runs from the conserved cysteine through the conserved F or W. D genes are given only for firm matches. Clone sizes are given selectively: once, few, many, or a class where the clone is expanded.

TGCAGCGCCAGGAGTGGGACGACCTATGGCTACACCTTC	CSARSGTTYGYTF	TRBV29-1	TRBJ1-2	NA	NA
TGTGCCAGCAGCTCGGGACTCCCTGGGAATGAGCAGTTCTTC	CASSSGLPGNEQFF	TRBV7-9	TRBJ2-1	NA	NA
TGTGCCAGCAGCTCAATGAACACCGGGGAGCTGTTTTTT	CASSSMNTGELFF	TRBV7-2	TRBJ2-2	NA	NA
TGTGCCAGCAGCCAGGGAGGCCAGCCCCAGCATTTT	CASSQGGQPQHF	TRBV2	TRBJ1-5	NA	NA
TGTGCCAGCAGTTCGCGGACAGGAGATAGCAATCAGCCCCAGCATTTT	CASSSRTGDSNQPQHF	TRBV27	TRBJ1-5	NA	TRBD1
TGTGCCAGCAGTAGGACGAACTCCTACGAGCAGTACTTC	CASSRTNSYEQYF	TRBV6-1	TRBJ2-7	NA	NA
TGTGCCAGCAGACTCACAGGGGGTGCAGCTTTCTTT	CASRLTGGAAFF	TRBV5-8	TRBJ1-1	NA	TRBD1
TGTGCCAGCAGTGAATATGGCAGCAGCTCCTACAATGAGCAGTTCTTC	CASSEYGSSSYNEQFF	TRBV25-1	TRBJ2-1	NA	NA
TGTGCCAGCAGCTGGGCGGCGGGAGGTATCTACAATGAGCAGTTCTTC	CASSWAAGGIYNEQFF	TRBV5-4	TRBJ2-1	NA	TRBD2
TGTGCCAGCAGCTTAGATGTGAATCAGCCCCAGCATTTT	CASSLDVNQPQHF	TRBV7-2	TRBJ1-5	NA	NA
TGTGCCAGTAGCCCGACAGGGGAGAATTCACCCCTCCACTTT	CASSPTGENSPLHF	TRBV19	TRBJ1-6	NA	TRBD1
TGTGCCAGCAGTTGGGCATCGAGATACGAAAAACTGTTTTTT	CASSWASRYEKLFF	TRBV6-6	TRBJ1-4	NA	NA
TGTGCCAGCAGTGAGGGCGGGGACTCCTACAATGAGCAGTTCTTC	CASSEGGDSYNEQFF	TRBV2	TRBJ2-1	NA	NA
TGTGCCAGCACATCCTCGGGGCAGAACTACGAGCAGTACTTC	CASTSSGQNYEQYF	TRBV6-6	TRBJ2-7	NA	NA
TGTGCCAGCAGCTTACGGATTCAGCAGTACTTC	CASSLRIQQYF	TRBV7-2	TRBJ2-7	NA	NA
TGTGCCAGCAGTGAAGGGACAGTTCTTAACGAGCAGTACTTC	CASSEGTVLNEQYF	TRBV25-1	TRBJ2-7	NA	TRBD1
TGTGCCAGCAGCTTAGGCTCGACAGGGACAAATTCACCCCTCCACTTT	CASSLGSTGTNSPLHF	TRBV7-9	TRBJ1-6	NA	TRBD1
TGCAGCGTTGGGAGGAACGAGCAGTACTTC	CSVGRNEQYF	TRBV29-1	TRBJ2-7	NA	NA
TGTGCCATCCGGCAGGGGGCGTCTGGCTACACCTTC	CAIRQGASGYTF	TRBV10-3	TRBJ1-2	NA	TRBD1
TGTGCCAGCAGTTACGGGAGGGCCCTCAATGAGCAGTTCTTC	CASSYGRALNEQFF	TRBV6-5	TRBJ2-1	NA	TRBD2
TGTGCCAGCAGCTACCCCGGGACTCGATCCTACGAGCAGTACTTC	CASSYPGTRSYEQYF	TRBV7-2	TRBJ2-7	NA	NA
TGTGCCAGCAGTCCCGGGACAGTAACTAACTATGGCTACACCTTC	CASSPGTVTNYGYTF	TRBV28	TRBJ1-2	NA	TRBD1
TGCAGCGTTCCTCGGACAGGGAAGGGCGCTGAAGCTTTCTTT	CSVPRTGKGAEAFF	TRBV29-1	TRBJ1-1	NA	TRBD1
TGTGCCAGCAGCTTGCTAAGACTTAATGAAAAACTGTTTTTT	CASSLLRLNEKLFF	TRBV5-6	TRBJ1-4	NA	NA
TGTGCCAGCAGCTTAGACGGGCGGGGCAGGGAGCTGTTTTTT	CASSLDGRGRELFF	TRBV7-2	TRBJ2-2	NA	NA
TGCGCCAGCAGCTGGACTTTTTCTAGCAGCCAAGAGACCCAGTACTTC	CASSWTFSSSQETQYF	TRBV5-1	TRBJ2-5	once	NA
TGTGCCAGCAGCTCCCAAGCGGATACGCAGTATTTT	CASSSQADTQYF	TRBV7-9	TRBJ2-3	NA	NA
TGTGCCAGTAGTATGCCGGGGGCTCACTACGAGCAGTACTTC	CASSMPGAHYEQYF	TRBV19	TRBJ2-7	NA	NA
TGTGCCAGCAGTGAAGCAAGGGCAGGGGGCCGTGGCTACACCTTC	CASSEARAGGRGYTF	TRBV2	TRBJ1-2	NA	TRBD1
TGTGCCAGCACCCGGACGGCTGGACAGGCGCTATTTTGGAGCAATCAGCCCCAGCATTTT	CASTRTAGQALFWSNQPQHF	TRBV21-1	TRBJ1-5	NA	NA
TGTGCCATCAGTACCGGGGCCGGGAACACTGAAGCTTTCTTT	CAISTGAGNTEAFF	TRBV10-3	TRBJ1-1	NA	NA
TGTGCCAGCCGTACTTCTAATGAAAAACTGTTTTTT	CASRTSNEKLFF	TRBV28	TRBJ1-4	NA	NA
TGTGCCTGGAGTGTAGGCGGGACAGGGGTTAGGCTGTTTTTT	CAWSVGGTGVRLFF	TRBV30	TRBJ2-2	NA	TRBD1
TGTGCCAGCAGCGTCCCACCCGCAGATACGCAGTATTTT	CASSVPPADTQYF	TRBV7-9	TRBJ2-3	NA	NA
TGCGCCAGCAGCTTGGGGACCACGGGGGCAAGGGGTGAAAAACTGTTTTTT	CASSLGTTGARGEKLFF	TRBV5-1	TRBJ1-4	NA	NA
TGTGCCAGCAGCCAAGAGTTCACGGGGAATCAGCCCCAGCATTTT	CASSQEFTGNQPQHF	TRBV4-2	TRBJ1-5	NA	NA
TGCGCCAGCAGTCAGGGGATCAATTCACCCCTCCACTTT	CASSQGINSPLHF	TRBV10-1	TRBJ1-6	NA	NA
TGCGCCAGCAGCCAACCCGGACAGAAGGCTGCTGAAGCTTTCTTT	CASSQPGQKAAEAFF	TRBV4-1	TRBJ1-1	NA	NA